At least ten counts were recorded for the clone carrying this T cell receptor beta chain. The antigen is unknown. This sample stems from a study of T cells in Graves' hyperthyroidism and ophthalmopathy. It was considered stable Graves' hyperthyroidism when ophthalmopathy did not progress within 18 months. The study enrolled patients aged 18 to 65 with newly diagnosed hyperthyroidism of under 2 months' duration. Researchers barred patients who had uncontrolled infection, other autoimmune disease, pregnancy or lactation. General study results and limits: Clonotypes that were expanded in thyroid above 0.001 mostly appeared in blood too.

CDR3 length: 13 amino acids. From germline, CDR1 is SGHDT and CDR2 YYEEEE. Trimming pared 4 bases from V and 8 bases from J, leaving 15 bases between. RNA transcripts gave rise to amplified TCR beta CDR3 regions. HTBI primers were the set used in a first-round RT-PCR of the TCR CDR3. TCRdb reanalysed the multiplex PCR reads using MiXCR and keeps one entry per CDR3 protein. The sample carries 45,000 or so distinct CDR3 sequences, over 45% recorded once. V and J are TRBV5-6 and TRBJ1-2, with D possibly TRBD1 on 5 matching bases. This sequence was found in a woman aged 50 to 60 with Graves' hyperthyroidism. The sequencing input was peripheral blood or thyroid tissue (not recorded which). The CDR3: CASSIPGTEGYTF. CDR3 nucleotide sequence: TGTGCCAGCAGCATCCCCGGGACGGAGGGCTACACCTTC.